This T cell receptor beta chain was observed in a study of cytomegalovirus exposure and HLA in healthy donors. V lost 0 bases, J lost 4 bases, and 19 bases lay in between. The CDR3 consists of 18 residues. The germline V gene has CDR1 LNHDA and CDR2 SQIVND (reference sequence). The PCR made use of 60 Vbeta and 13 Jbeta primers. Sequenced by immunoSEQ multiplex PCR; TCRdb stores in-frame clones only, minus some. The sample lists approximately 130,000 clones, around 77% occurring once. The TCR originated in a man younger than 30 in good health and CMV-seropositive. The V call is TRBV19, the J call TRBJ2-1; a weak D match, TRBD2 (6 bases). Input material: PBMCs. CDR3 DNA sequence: TGTGCCAGTAGTATAGATCATCGGGATCTAGCGAGTTACAATGAGCAGTTCTTC. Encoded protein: CASSIDHRDLASYNEQFF.